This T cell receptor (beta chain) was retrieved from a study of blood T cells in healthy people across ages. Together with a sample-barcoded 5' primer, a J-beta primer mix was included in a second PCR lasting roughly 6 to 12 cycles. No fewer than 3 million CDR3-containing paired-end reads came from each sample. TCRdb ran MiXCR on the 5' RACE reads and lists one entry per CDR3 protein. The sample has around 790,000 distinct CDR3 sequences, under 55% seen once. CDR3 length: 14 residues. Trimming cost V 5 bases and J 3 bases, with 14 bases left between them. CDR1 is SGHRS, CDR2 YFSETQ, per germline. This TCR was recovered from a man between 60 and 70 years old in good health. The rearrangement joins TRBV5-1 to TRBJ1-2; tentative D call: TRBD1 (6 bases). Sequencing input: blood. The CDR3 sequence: CASSTGPRDYGYTF. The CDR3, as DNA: TGCGCCAGCAGTACAGGGCCCAGGGACTATGGCTACACCTTC.